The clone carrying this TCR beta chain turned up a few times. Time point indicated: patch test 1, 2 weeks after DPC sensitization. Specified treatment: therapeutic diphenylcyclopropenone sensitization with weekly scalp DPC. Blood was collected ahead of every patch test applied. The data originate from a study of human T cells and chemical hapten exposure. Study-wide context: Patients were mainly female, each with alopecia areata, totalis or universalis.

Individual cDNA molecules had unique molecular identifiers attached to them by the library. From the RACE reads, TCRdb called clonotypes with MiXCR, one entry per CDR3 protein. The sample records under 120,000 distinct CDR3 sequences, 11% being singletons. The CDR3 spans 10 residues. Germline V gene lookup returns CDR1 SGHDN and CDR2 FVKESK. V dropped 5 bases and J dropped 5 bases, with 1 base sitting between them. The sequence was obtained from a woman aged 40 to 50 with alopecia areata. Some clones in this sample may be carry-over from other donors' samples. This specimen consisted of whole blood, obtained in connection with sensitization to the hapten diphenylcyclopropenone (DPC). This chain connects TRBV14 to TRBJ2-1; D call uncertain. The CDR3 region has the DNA TGTGCCAGCAGCGACAATGAGCAGTTCTTC. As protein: CASSDNEQFF.